Below, 29 T cell receptor beta chains from the same sample are listed, as sequenced in a study of blood T cell repertoires in COVID-19. Here immunoSEQ multiplex PCR was the method, and the copy in TCRdb shows in-frame clones only, minus some. The profile shows approximately 300,000 clones, 92% of them singletons. The sequencing input was PBMCs or T cells enriched from blood (not recorded which). The receptor source for this set is a woman in her twenties or thirties who had recovered from COVID-19.

The chain joins TRBV11-3 to TRBJ2-5, with a possible D match to TRBD2 (6 bases). Germline-derived CDR1 and CDR2 are SGHNT and YENEEA. V was cut by 3 bases and J by 8 bases, with 16 bases left in between. CDR3 length: 14 residues. CDR3 nucleotide sequence: TGTGCCAGCAGCTTCTCGTACGGGGGAAATACCCAGTACTTC. Translation gives CASSFSYGGNTQYF.

The chain links TRBV27 to TRBJ2-7, with 9 bases lining up with TRBD2. Per the germline V gene, CDR1 is MNHEY and CDR2 is SMNVEV (reference sequence). This CDR3 region has 15 residues. The V and J ends lost 1 base and 0 bases, in that order; junction bases with no gene match: 1. CDR3 in amino acids: CASSLFSGSSYEQYF. Written as DNA, the CDR3 is TGTGCCAGCAGTTTATTTAGCGGGAGCTCCTACGAGCAGTACTTC.

This rearrangement joins TRBV12-3 or TRBV12-4 to TRBJ2-1, with D hard to call. Trimming took 3 bases from V and 10 from J, leaving 10 bases between them. The CDR3 is 12 residues long. The CDR3 sequence is CASSFFPSEQFF. DNA for the CDR3: TGTGCCAGCAGTTTTTTCCCCTCGGAGCAGTTCTTC.

The chain joins TRBV12-3 or TRBV12-4 to TRBJ1-3; possibly TRBD1 for D (5 bases). CDR3 length: 13 amino acids. Trimming left V 2 bases short and J 4 bases short, with 6 bases between. This CDR3 reads CASSLRGGNTIYF. The DNA for the CDR3 is TGTGCCAGCAGTTTACGGGGGGGAAACACCATATATTTT.

The rearrangement joins TRBV15 to TRBJ2-3, with 8 bases fitting TRBD1. The CDR3 covers 15 residues. Germline CDR1 LNHNV, CDR2 YYDKDF (reference sequence). V lost 8 bases to trimming and J lost 6 bases; unmatched junction nucleotides: 13. The CDR3 DNA is TGTGCCACCGAATCGGGGCAGGGGGCATCGGATACGCAGTATTTT. Its translation: CATESGQGASDTQYF.

The V gene is TRBV28, the J gene TRBJ2-1; D not certain. Germline V CDR1 and CDR2: MDHEN, SYDVKM. The germline V and J ends were trimmed by 5 bases and 10 bases, with 15 bases remaining between them. The CDR3 runs 13 residues. The CDR3 reads CASSPQAPLEQFF. The CDR3 coding sequence is TGTGCCAGCAGTCCCCAAGCCCCTCTCGAGCAGTTCTTC.

The chain uses TRBV5-1 and TRBJ1-2; D is ambiguous. The germline gives CDR1 SGHRS, CDR2 YFSETQ. The V end was cut by 2 bases, the J end by 6 bases, with 11 bases between. CDR3 size: 13 residues. CDR3 bases: TGCGCCAGCAGCTTTTACGGCGAGGATGGCTACACCTTC. It yields the protein CASSFYGEDGYTF.

The chain uses TRBV27 and TRBJ2-3, with 9 nucleotides matching TRBD2. Germline CDR1 reads MNHEY; CDR2 reads SMNVEV (reference sequence). The CDR3 sequence is 16 residues long. Trimming took 3 bases from V and 1 from J; bases not matched to a gene: 5. The CDR3 DNA sequence: TGTGCCAGCAGTTTTAGGTGGACTAGCGGCACAGATACGCAGTATTTT. Residues: CASSFRWTSGTDTQYF.

CDR3 sequence: CASSQDYRHLAKNIQYF. The CDR3 nucleotides read TGCGCCAGCAGCCAAGATTACAGACATCTAGCCAAAAACATTCAGTACTTC. The chain uses TRBV4-3 and TRBJ2-4; D not resolved. Per the germline V gene, CDR1 is LGHNA and CDR2 is YSLEER. CDR3 length: 17 residues. V was cut by 0 bases and J by 0 bases, with 12 bases left in between.

The J gene is TRBJ1-2, the V gene TRBV28; 8 nucleotides align to TRBD1. The V gene's germline CDR1 is MDHEN and CDR2 SYDVKM. Trimming cost V 5 bases and J 4 bases; bases outside gene matches: 9. This CDR3 is 15 amino acids long. For the CDR3, the DNA is TGTGCCAGCAGTACGACAGGGGTCCTGACCTATGGCTACACCTTC. The encoded protein is CASSTTGVLTYGYTF.

The chain combines TRBV27 with TRBJ2-3; D call uncertain. Per germline, CDR1 MNHEY and CDR2 SMNVEV (reference sequence). This CDR3 is built from 13 residues. Trimming took 3 bases from V and 6 from J, leaving 10 bases between them. The CDR3 reads CASSFAGGDTQYF. For the CDR3, the DNA is TGTGCCAGCAGTTTTGCTGGCGGCGATACGCAGTATTTT.

The chain joins TRBV24-1 to TRBJ2-3; 7 bases are shared with TRBD1. CDR1 and CDR2 (germline): KGHDR, SFDVKD. This CDR3 has 18 amino acids. After removal of 3 bases from V and 6 bases from J, the junction contained 17 bases not matched to a gene. The CDR3 loop reads CATSDTKPGTAFDDTQYF. The CDR3 bases are TGTGCCACCAGTGATACGAAACCGGGGACAGCCTTCGACGATACGCAGTATTTT.

This chain joins TRBV30 and TRBJ1-2; D not certain. The CDR3 contains 12 residues. Trimming removed 0 bases from V and 4 bases from J, with 6 bases in between. Germline V lookup: CDR1 GTSNPN, CDR2 SVGIG (reference sequence). Here the CDR3 reads CAWSVDSYGYTF. CDR3 coding DNA: TGTGCCTGGAGTGTAGATAGCTATGGCTACACCTTC.

A remark on this clone: An end of the junction differs from the germline gene, which may be a read error. The rearrangement links TRBV4-3 to TRBJ2-3; a weak D match, TRBD2 (6 bases). Germline V CDR1 and CDR2: LGHNA, YSLEER. This CDR3 contains 17 residues. CDR3 nucleotides: TGCGCCAGCAGCCAAGAAGCGCGTAGCGGACACACATATACGCAGTATTTT. Translating gives CASSQEARSGHTYTQYF.

This sequence joins TRBV28 and TRBJ1-2, with 9 bases aligning to TRBD1. Trimming removed 5 bases from V and 4 bases from J; junction bases left unmatched: 8. The germline V gene has CDR1 MDHEN and CDR2 SYDVKM. The CDR3 loop spans 15 amino acids. The CDR3 is CASSGPGTGSYGYTF. CDR3 coding DNA: TGTGCCAGCAGTGGGCCCGGGACAGGGAGCTATGGCTACACCTTC.

This chain links TRBV5-1 with TRBJ2-5; 9 bases are shared with TRBD2. The ends lost 3 bases at V and 3 bases at J; junction bases unmatched: 12. Germline V gene lookup returns CDR1 SGHRS and CDR2 YFSETQ. The CDR3 extends over 17 amino acids. The CDR3, as DNA: TGCGCCAGCAGCTCCCGAGGGGCGGGAGGGCCTGAAGAGACCCAGTACTTC. Its protein product is CASSSRGAGGPEETQYF.

The V gene is TRBV28, the J gene TRBJ2-3, with TRBD2 matching 13 bases. The CDR3 is made up of 17 amino acids. Per the germline V gene, CDR1 is MDHEN and CDR2 is SYDVKM. V lost 5 bases to trimming and J lost 3 bases; unmatched junction nucleotides: 8. The CDR3 loop is CASSITSGGAETDTQYF. The CDR3 DNA reads as TGTGCCAGCAGTATTACTAGCGGGGGGGCCGAGACAGATACGCAGTATTTT.

The rearrangement uses TRBV7-9 and TRBJ2-1; 7 bases agree with TRBD1. Germline V CDR1 and CDR2: SEHNR, FQNEAQ (reference sequence). The trim removed 3 bases at V and 1 base at J, leaving 0 bases unmatched. This CDR3 contains 14 residues. In DNA form, the CDR3 reads TGTGCCAGCAGCTTGGGACAGTCCTACAATGAGCAGTTCTTC. Its protein is CASSLGQSYNEQFF.

This chain links TRBV11-3 with TRBJ2-1; possible D gene TRBD1, 6 bases. This CDR3 spans 14 amino acids. Germline V gene lookup returns CDR1 SGHNT and CDR2 YENEEA. Between the trimmed V and J ends, which lost 0 bases and 10 bases, there was a span of 13 bases. This CDR3 reads CASSLDHRAEEQFF. In DNA form, the CDR3 reads TGTGCCAGCAGCTTAGATCACAGGGCGGAAGAGCAGTTCTTC.

This chain joins TRBV7-3 and TRBJ1-5, with D perhaps matching TRBD1 (5 bases). This CDR3 spans 15 amino acids. Germline CDR1 reads SGHTA; CDR2 reads FQGTGA. The V end lost 2 bases, the J end lost 0 bases, and 8 bases lay between the germline ends. The CDR3 spells CASSLAGYSNQPQHF. Here the CDR3 DNA reads TGTGCCAGCAGCTTAGCAGGGTATAGCAATCAGCCCCAGCATTTT.

The chain employs TRBV5-1 and TRBJ1-5, with 9 positions matching TRBD1. CDR1 and CDR2 from the germline V gene are SGHRS and YFSETQ. The CDR3 spans 16 residues. Germline trimming cut 0 bases from V and 8 bases from J; bases unmatched to any gene: 9. The CDR3 DNA reads as TGCGCCAGCAGCTTGGCAGGGACAGGGAGGAATGAGCCCCAGCATTTT. Protein product: CASSLAGTGRNEPQHF.

The chain uses TRBV6-5 and TRBJ2-1, with a tentative D call TRBD2 (5 bases). V lost 5 bases, J lost 4 bases, and 12 bases lay in between. This CDR3 spans 14 amino acids. The V gene's germline CDR1 is MNHEY and CDR2 SVGAGI. The CDR3 nucleotides are TGTGCCAGCAGTACCGCGGGCGCATACAATGAGCAGTTCTTC. Protein: CASSTAGAYNEQFF.

The CDR3 DNA is TGTGCCAGCAGCCGACAGGGAGTAAACTATGGCTACACCTTC. It translates to CASSRQGVNYGYTF. This rearrangement joins TRBV5-4 to TRBJ1-2; 7 bases are a match to TRBD1. CDR3 length: 14 amino acids. Germline V lookup: CDR1 SGHNT, CDR2 YYREEE (reference sequence). V gave up 4 bases and J gave up 2 bases; unmatched junction bases: 5. The whole variable domain, filled in from reference TRBV5-4 and TRBJ1-2, reads ETGVTQSPTHLIKTRGQQVTLRCSSQSGHNTVSWYQQALGQGPQFIFQYYREEENGRGNFPPRFSGLQFPNYSSELNVNALELDDSALYLCASSRQGVNYGYTFGSGTRLTVV.

The chain joins TRBV12-5 to TRBJ2-3; tentative D call: TRBD2 (5 bases). Looked up from germline, CDR1 is LGHNT and CDR2 is FRNRAP. The V end lost 6 bases, the J end lost 2 bases, and 6 bases lay between the germline ends. CDR3 length: 12 residues. As DNA, the CDR3 is TGTGCTAGTGGACGGGACACAGATACGCAGTATTTT. Translated, it gives CASGRDTDTQYF.

The chain employs TRBV3-1 (or the pseudogene TRBV3-2) and TRBJ2-1; 9 nucleotides match TRBD2. The CDR3 is 16 residues long. Per the germline V gene, CDR1 is LGHDT and CDR2 is YNNKEL (reference sequence). The J segment lost 4 bases and the V segment lost 0 bases, leaving 4 bases of the junction unmatched. The CDR3 region has the DNA TGTGCCAGCAGCCAAGAGAGACTAGCGGTTTACAATGAGCAGTTCTTC. Amino acid sequence: CASSQERLAVYNEQFF.

The chain is built from TRBV28 and TRBJ1-1; D ambiguous. Between the trimmed V and J ends, which lost 5 bases and 6 bases, there was a span of 16 bases. The CDR3 is 14 residues long. Germline CDR1 MDHEN, CDR2 SYDVKM. The CDR3, as DNA: TGTGCCAGCAGTACCCCAGGTCAGTCTGCTGAAGCTTTCTTT. Protein sequence: CASSTPGQSAEAFF.

The genes are TRBV3-1 (or the pseudogene TRBV3-2) and TRBJ2-7; 11 nucleotides line up with TRBD2. CDR1 and CDR2 (germline): LGHDT, YNNKEL (reference sequence). Trimming took 2 bases from V and 6 from J; bases not matched to a gene: 9. This CDR3 has 16 amino acids. The CDR3 protein is CASSQTKTSGVVEQYF. The CDR3 DNA follows: TGTGCCAGCAGCCAAACTAAGACTAGCGGGGTTGTCGAGCAGTACTTC.

The V and J genes are TRBV28 and TRBJ1-3; D gene uncertain. In germline, CDR1 is MDHEN, CDR2 SYDVKM. The CDR3 is made up of 15 amino acids. Trimming removed 9 bases from V and 0 bases from J, with 15 bases in between. CDR3 sequence (DNA): TGTGCCAGTCAAACGAGGCCGAGCTCTGGAAACACCATATATTTT. Translating gives CASQTRPSSGNTIYF.

This chain links TRBV9 with TRBJ1-6; TRBD1 matches at 12 bases. CDR3 size: 19 residues. The V segment lost 3 bases and the J segment 9 bases; nucleotides outside the gene matches: 16. Germline V lookup: CDR1 SGDLS, CDR2 YYNGEE. CDR3 loop: CASSARPGTGGFSISPLHF. In nucleotides, the CDR3 is TGTGCCAGCAGCGCCCGACCCGGGACAGGGGGCTTTAGTATTTCACCCCTCCACTTT.